The following is a T cell receptor (beta chain) sequence with its context. The data belong to a study of blood T cell repertoires in COVID-19. Overall study context: From T cells, B-cell-depleted T cells, or PBMCs came the material, which was cDNA or gDNA.

TCRdb keeps only in-frame clones here, not all; method: immunoSEQ multiplex PCR. The sample contains about 240,000 clones, about nine tenths of which appear only once. Trimming stripped 4 bases from V and 2 bases from J, with 7 bases between. The CDR3 is made up of 13 amino acids. The germline V gene has CDR1 KGHSH and CDR2 LQKENI. The sample comprised peripheral blood. This chain joins TRBV18 and TRBJ2-3; unclear D gene. The receptor's source is a man between 60 and 70 years old who had recovered from COVID-19. CDR3 amino acids: CASSLELTDTQYF. DNA for the CDR3: TGTGCCAGCTCACTTGAGCTCACAGATACGCAGTATTTT.